Following are 16 T cell receptor beta chains from one sample sequenced in a study of Graves' ophthalmopathy and Graves' hyperthyroidism (dated by TCRdb to the late 2010s). The instrument given in TCRdb is Illumina HiSeq 2000. For repertoire sequencing, the TCR beta CDR3 regions were amplified from RNA transcripts. HTBI primers and the Qiagen OneStep RT-PCR kit were used in a first-round RT-PCR, which was followed by a second-round multiplex PCR, size selection and purification. TCRdb itself trimmed the public reads at Q25 with fastp, ran MiXCR and retained productive beta chains. Rows are unified per CDR3 protein, each entry keeping the most common DNA and genes. For this sample the table gives 200,000 to 250,000 distinct CDR3 sequences, of which 20% to 25% were detected only once. About 46% of the sample lies in the top ten. The sample consisted of peripheral blood. These receptors were collected from a woman aged 45 to 65 with Graves' ophthalmopathy. Donor details come from another sample of the same person, matched by shared clones.

This clonotype came up many times. The chain couples TRBV3-1 to TRBJ2-7; perhaps TRBD2 as D (6 bases). This CDR3 comprises 19 residues. The germline V gene has CDR1 LGHDT and CDR2 YNNKEL (reference sequence). Trimming shortened V by 0 bases and J by 2 bases, and 23 bases separated the two germline ends. CDR3 sequence (DNA): TGTGCCAGCAGCCAAGAGGTTGGCGGAGGGCCGACTAATCCCTACGAGCAGTACTTC. It specifies CASSQEVGGGPTNPYEQYF.

This clonotype was detected ten times or more. J is TRBJ2-7 and V is TRBV5-1, with D possibly being TRBD2 (6 bases). The CDR3 covers 14 residues. Trimming cost V 0 bases and J 2 bases, with 9 bases left between them. Germline CDR1 and CDR2: SGHRS and YFSETQ. DNA for the CDR3: TGCGCCAGCAGCTTGGGGGGGGTTGCCTACGAGCAGTACTTC. Protein sequence: CASSLGGVAYEQYF.

The rearrangement joins TRBV12-3 or TRBV12-4 to TRBJ1-1; 7 bases are shared with TRBD1. V was clipped by 4 bases and J by 1 base; unmatched bases: 6. The CDR3 has 15 residues. The CDR3 DNA reads as TGTGCCAGCAGTTCAACAGGGGCGGGGAACACTGAAGCTTTCTTT. Protein: CASSSTGAGNTEAFF.

The J gene is TRBJ1-3, the V gene TRBV7-3, with D hard to call. This CDR3 is 13 amino acids long. Germline V gives CDR1 SGHTA, CDR2 FQGTGA. V lost 7 bases, J lost 4 bases, and 11 bases lay in between. CDR3 coding DNA: TGTGCCAGCACCTTTGGGCAGGGAAACACCATATATTTT. Protein: CASTFGQGNTIYF.

This clonotype was detected many times. This chain uses TRBV12-5 with TRBJ2-7; tentatively, D is TRBD2 (6 bases). This CDR3 has 16 amino acids. V was trimmed by 5 bases and J by 2 bases, leaving 19 bases between them. Germline CDR1 LGHNT, CDR2 FRNRAP. The CDR3 nucleotides are TGTGCTAGTGGTCCAATCCCTCGCGGGACCACCTACGAGCAGTACTTC. Its protein is CASGPIPRGTTYEQYF. Full variable domain (rest looked up from reference TRBV12-5 and TRBJ2-7): DARVTQTPRHKVTEMGQEVTMRCQPILGHNTVFWYRQTMMQGLELLAYFRNRAPLDDSGMPKDRFSAEMPDATLATLKIQPSEPRDSAVYFCASGPIPRGTTYEQYFGPGTRLTVT.

This clonotype was found many times. The V and J genes are TRBV12-3 or TRBV12-4 and TRBJ1-2, with a weak D call TRBD1 (5 bases). Between the trimmed V and J ends, which lost 3 bases and 8 bases, there was a span of 7 bases. This CDR3 has 11 residues. CDR3 sequence (DNA): TGTGCCAGCAGTTTTGGGGGAGGCTACACCTTC. Translation: CASSFGGGYTF.

This clonotype was seen ten or more times. The chain links TRBV20-1 to TRBJ2-2, with 8 bases identical to TRBD1. V shed 3 bases, J shed 2 bases, and the junction held 5 bases outside the gene matches. Germline assignment: CDR1 DFQATT and CDR2 SNEGSKA (reference sequence). This CDR3 has 15 amino acids. CDR3 protein: CSASSGGENTGELFF. The CDR3 nucleotides read TGCAGTGCTAGCTCAGGGGGCGAAAACACCGGGGAGCTGTTTTTT.

The chain employs TRBV29-1 and TRBJ2-5, with D possibly being TRBD1 or TRBD2 (5 bases each). With 4 bases removed from V and 4 bases from J, the gap between germline ends came to 13 bases. Germline V gene sequence: CDR1 SQVTM, CDR2 ANQGSEA. This CDR3 comprises 13 residues. The DNA of the CDR3 is TGCAGCGTTGGTCGAGGGGCAAGAGAGACCCAGTACTTC. Its protein is CSVGRGARETQYF.

J is TRBJ2-1 and V is TRBV2; possible D gene TRBD1, 5 bases. This CDR3 is 15 amino acids long. Per germline, CDR1 SNHLY and CDR2 FYNNEI. V gave up 7 bases and J gave up 8 bases, with 21 bases separating them. DNA of the CDR3: TGTGCCAGCACTTCCAGGGATTCAAGTTTGGATGAGCAGTTCTTC. It yields the protein CASTSRDSSLDEQFF.

The chain carries TRBV28 and TRBJ2-6; TRBD2 might be the D (7 bases). V was shortened by 6 bases and J by 0 bases, with 12 bases between the two germline ends. The CDR3 has 16 residues. CDR1 is MDHEN, CDR2 SYDVKM, per germline. CDR3 bases: TGTGCCAGCAGGGTTAGGGGGGGCTCTGGGGCCAACGTCCTGACTTTC. Protein product: CASRVRGGSGANVLTF.

Turning to this clonotype: The junction departs from germline at one end; a sequencing error may be responsible. The chain employs TRBV5-1 and TRBJ2-2; D ambiguous. This CDR3 is 13 amino acids long. Germline CDR1 and CDR2: SGHRS and YFSETQ. As DNA, the CDR3 is TGCGCCAGCAGCGAGGCACGCACCCGGGAGCTGTTTTTT. Its protein product is CASSEARTRELFF.

This clonotype came up many times. V and J are TRBV20-1 and TRBJ2-1, with D possibly TRBD2 on 5 matching bases. V was pared by 3 bases and J by 4 bases, with 16 bases between. Germline V gives CDR1 DFQATT, CDR2 SNEGSKA (reference sequence). The CDR3 loop spans 15 amino acids. CDR3 coding DNA: TGCAGTGCTAGGAGTGGGGTAGCGTGGTACAATGAGCAGTTCTTC. This sequence encodes CSARSGVAWYNEQFF.

This clonotype was picked up many times. One junction end does not reproduce the germline sequence, and a read error may be involved. The chain combines TRBV6-1 with TRBJ2-7; D gene unclear. In germline, CDR1 is MNHNS, CDR2 SASEGT. This CDR3 comprises 16 residues. CDR3 DNA sequence: TGTGTCAGCAGTGCCTCAAGGAGTGGGTGGTCCTACGAGCAGTACTTC. Amino acid sequence: CVSSASRSGWSYEQYF.

This clonotype was counted at least ten times. This rearrangement joins TRBV6-1 to TRBJ1-5, with D possibly matching TRBD1 (6 bases). The CDR3 runs 17 residues. Germline assignment: CDR1 MNHNS and CDR2 SASEGT. V was shortened by 7 bases and J by 2 bases, with 21 bases between the two germline ends. CDR3 sequence (DNA): TGTGCCAGCACCCAAGCGCGGGGCAGGGGAGGCAATCAGCCCCAGCATTTT. It encodes CASTQARGRGGNQPQHF.

Many counts were recorded for this clonotype. The CDR3 nucleotides read TGTGCCAGCAGTTTCTCAGGGGGCGCGTACACCTTC. Translating it yields CASSFSGGAYTF. The gene calls are TRBV27 and TRBJ1-2; 8 nucleotides line up with TRBD1. The CDR3 has 12 residues. The germline V gene encodes CDR1 MNHEY and CDR2 SMNVEV (reference sequence). The V segment lost 3 bases and the J segment 11 bases; nucleotides outside the gene matches: 5.

This clonotype was recorded at least ten times. The rearrangement links TRBV25-1 to TRBJ2-5; D is perhaps TRBD1 (8 bases). CDR1 is MGHDK, CDR2 SYGVNS, per germline. This CDR3 is built from 14 residues. Trimming took 2 bases from V and 5 from J, leaving 12 bases between them. The CDR3 region is CASSEHRGGETQYF. DNA of the CDR3: TGTGCCAGCAGTGAACACAGGGGGGGGGAGACCCAGTACTTC. The full variable domain, rest sourced from reference TRBV25-1 and TRBJ2-5, is EADIYQTPRYLVIGTGKKITLECSQTMGHDKMYWYQQDPGMELHLIHYSYGVNSTEKGDLSSESTVSRIRTEHFPLTLESARPSHTSQYLCASSEHRGGETQYFGPGTRLLVL.